This TCR beta chain was captured in a study of cytomegalovirus exposure and HLA in healthy donors. Study overall: Early released data comprised around 80 million unique TCRs from HLA-typed donors.

The PCR ran on 60 Vbeta and 13 Jbeta primers. Clones were read by immunoSEQ multiplex PCR, and TCRdb kept only the in-frame ones, dropping some. The sample holds some 120,000 clones, around 82% seen once. J gave up 5 bases and V 1 base, and 10 bases lay outside the gene matches. CDR1 and CDR2 (germline): SGHDT, YYEEEE. The CDR3 has 16 residues. Study-level results: In a later analysis, donors in an Asian-associated ancestry cluster reportedly had fewer N-insertions in productive TCRs than the cohort mean. Earlier analysis looked at TCR beta V segments, and most were productive about 90% or about 30% of the time. Most subjects had HLA-A and HLA-B alleles reportedly predicted accurately by TCR beta sequences.

Concerning this clone: What it binds is not known.

The J gene is TRBJ1-1, the V gene TRBV5-6; 8 positions match TRBD1. What was sequenced was PBMCs. The receptor was derived from a male donor in good health and CMV-seropositive. The CDR3 DNA is TGTGCCAGCAGCTTGTGGGGGTGGACAGGGAGAACTGAAGCTTTCTTT. Residues: CASSLWGWTGRTEAFF.